The 6 T cell receptor beta chains presented below share a single source sample, sequenced in a study of cytomegalovirus exposure and HLA in healthy donors. Measured with immunoSEQ multiplex PCR; TCRdb has only the in-frame clones, and not every one. This table has tens of thousands of clones, about 94% appearing once. The sample consisted of PBMCs. All receptors come from a man younger than 35 in good health and CMV-seropositive.

The rearrangement links TRBV4-1 to TRBJ2-7, with 9 bases fitting TRBD2. The length of the CDR3 is 18 residues. Per germline, CDR1 MGHRA and CDR2 YSYEKL. The V and J ends lost 2 bases and 5 bases, in that order; junction bases with no gene match: 16. CDR3 DNA sequence: TGCGCCAGCAGCCAAAATCACTACAGGACTAGCGAAGTGGACGAGCAGTACTTC. It yields the protein CASSQNHYRTSEVDEQYF.

The chain recombines TRBV2 with TRBJ2-7, with TRBD2 matching 9 bases. J lost 4 bases, V lost 7 bases, and 8 bases had no gene match. The CDR3 contains 14 residues. Germline-derived CDR1 and CDR2 are SNHLY and FYNNEI. The CDR3 sequence: CASTLAGVLYEQYF. The DNA of the CDR3 is TGTGCCAGCACTTTAGCGGGGGTCCTGTACGAGCAGTACTTC.

This chain links TRBV14 with TRBJ2-3; tentative D call: TRBD1 (6 bases). V was pared by 2 bases and J by 3 bases, with 12 bases between. This CDR3 is built from 15 residues. Germline lookup yields CDR1 SGHDN and CDR2 FVKESK. CDR3 bases: TGTGCCAGCAGCCAAAGAGGACAGAAAACAGATACGCAGTATTTT. Translating it yields CASSQRGQKTDTQYF.

The rearrangement uses TRBV30 and TRBJ2-5; D perhaps matches TRBD1 (5 bases). This CDR3 has 13 amino acids. The V gene lost 4 bases and the J gene lost 9 bases, with 18 bases spanning the gap. The V gene's germline CDR1 is GTSNPN and CDR2 SVGIG (reference sequence). CDR3 nucleotides: TGTGCCTGGACGGAAATCAAGACAGCCGCCCAGTACTTC. Translation gives CAWTEIKTAAQYF.

As DNA, the CDR3 is TGTGCCAGCAGTGAAGCCATTTCAGCGGCGGGAGTATATGAGCAGTTCTTC. The encoded protein is CASSEAISAAGVYEQFF. The chain recombines TRBV6-1 with TRBJ2-1, with TRBD2 identical over 7 bases. Germline lookup yields CDR1 MNHNS and CDR2 SASEGT. The ends lost 0 bases at V and 8 bases at J; junction bases unmatched: 13. This CDR3 spans 17 amino acids.

This chain connects TRBV9 to TRBJ2-1; 7 bases are a match to TRBD2. The CDR3 length is 16 residues. Germline CDR1 and CDR2: SGDLS and YYNGEE. V was pared by 3 bases and J by 6 bases, with 12 bases of the junction left unmatched. The CDR3 protein is CASSDLREWFSNEQFF. The DNA for the CDR3 is TGTGCCAGCAGCGATCTGCGGGAGTGGTTCAGCAATGAGCAGTTCTTC.